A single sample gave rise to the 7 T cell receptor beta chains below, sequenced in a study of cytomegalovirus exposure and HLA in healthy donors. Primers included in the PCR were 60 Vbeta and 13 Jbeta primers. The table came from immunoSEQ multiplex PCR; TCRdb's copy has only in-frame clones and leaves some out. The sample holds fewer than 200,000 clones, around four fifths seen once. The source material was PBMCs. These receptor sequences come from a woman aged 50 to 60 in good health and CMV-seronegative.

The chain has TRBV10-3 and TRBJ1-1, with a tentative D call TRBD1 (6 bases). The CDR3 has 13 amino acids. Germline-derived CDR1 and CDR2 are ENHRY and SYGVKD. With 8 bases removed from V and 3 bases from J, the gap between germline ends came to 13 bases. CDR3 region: CAIEGQPDTEAFF. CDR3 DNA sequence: TGTGCCATCGAGGGACAACCAGACACTGAAGCTTTCTTT.

As DNA, the CDR3 is TGTGCCAGTAGTATCAGCCAGGGGGCGAACCATCAGCCCCAGCATTTT. Its translation is CASSISQGANHQPQHF. The J gene is TRBJ1-5, the V gene TRBV19, with 8 bases that match TRBD1. CDR1 is LNHDA and CDR2 is SQIVND in the germline V gene (reference sequence). The CDR3 spans 16 residues. Trimming cost V 3 bases and J 5 bases; bases outside gene matches: 9. The full variable domain, with the rest looked up from reference TRBV19 and TRBJ1-5, is DGGITQSPKYLFRKEGQNVTLSCEQNLNHDAMYWYRQDPGQGLRLIYYSQIVNDFQKGDIAEGYSVSREKKESFPLTVTSAQKNPTAFYLCASSISQGANHQPQHFGDGTRLSIL.

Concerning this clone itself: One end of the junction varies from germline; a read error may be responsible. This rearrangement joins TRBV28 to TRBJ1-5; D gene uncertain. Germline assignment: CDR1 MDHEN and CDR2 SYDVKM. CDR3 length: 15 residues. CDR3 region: CASKEQTGFNRPQHF. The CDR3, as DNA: TGTGCCAGCAAAGAACAAACGGGGTTTAATCGGCCCCAGCATTTT.

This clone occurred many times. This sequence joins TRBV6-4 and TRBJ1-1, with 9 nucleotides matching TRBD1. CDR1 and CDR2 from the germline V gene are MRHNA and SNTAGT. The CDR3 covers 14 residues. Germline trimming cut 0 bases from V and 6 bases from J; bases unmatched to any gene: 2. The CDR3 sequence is CASSDSDRGSEAFF. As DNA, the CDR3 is TGTGCCAGCAGTGACTCTGACAGGGGGTCTGAAGCTTTCTTT.

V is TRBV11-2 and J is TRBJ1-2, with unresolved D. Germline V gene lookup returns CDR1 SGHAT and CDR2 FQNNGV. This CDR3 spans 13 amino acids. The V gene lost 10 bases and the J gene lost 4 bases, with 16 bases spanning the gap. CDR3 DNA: TGTGCCAAAGAACGGTTTGGCGGCTATGGCTACACCTTC. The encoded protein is CAKERFGGYGYTF.

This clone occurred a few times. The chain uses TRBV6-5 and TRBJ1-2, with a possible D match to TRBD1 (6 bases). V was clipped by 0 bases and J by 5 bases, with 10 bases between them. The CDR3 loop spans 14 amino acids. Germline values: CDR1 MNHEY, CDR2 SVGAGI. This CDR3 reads CASSYSQGIYGYTF. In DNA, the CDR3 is TGTGCCAGCAGTTACTCCCAGGGGATATATGGCTACACCTTC.

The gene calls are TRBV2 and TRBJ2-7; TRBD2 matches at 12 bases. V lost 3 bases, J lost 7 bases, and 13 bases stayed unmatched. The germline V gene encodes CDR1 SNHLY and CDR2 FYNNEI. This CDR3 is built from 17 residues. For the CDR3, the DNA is TGTGCCAGCAGTGATCGGCTAGCGGGGGGGCCTATTTGGGAGCAGTACTTC. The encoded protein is CASSDRLAGGPIWEQYF.